Listed below are T cell receptor beta chains from one sample, sequenced in a study of PD-1 blockade in classical Hodgkin lymphoma. Data came from immunoSEQ multiplex PCR; TCRdb stores just in-frame clones and leaves some out. The sample yields 34,000 or so clones, roughly 90% seen once. The specimen was CD4+ T cells from blood, collected before the fourth cycle of nivolumab. Receptor source: a human donor with classical Hodgkin lymphoma. Each CDR3 is given with its conserved first and last residue. The D gene is left open where the match is weak.

d_call | v_call | cdr3_aa
. | TRBV7-9 | CASRARGSDESSGNTIYF
. | TRBV27 | CASSLTGFQPNSGNTIYF
. | TRBV11-2 | CASSLGFAETGELFF
. | TRBV16 | CASSQVGGAEYNEQFF
. | TRBV6-5 | CASSYFSIRAEQFF
TRBD1 | TRBV29-1 | CSSWTGVNTEAFF
TRBD1 | TRBV6-5 | CASSYSDGTGGEKLFF
TRBD2 | TRBV5-1 | CASSSGLAGAEQFF
. | TRBV6-1 | CASSTNPFGQYEQYF
. | TRBV6-5 | CASSWGGGGRSHEQFF
TRBD2 | TRBV11-2 | CASSLEGGLAGTDTQYF
TRBD2 | TRBV14 | CASSFNSGSFLEQYF
. | TRBV19 | CASTQGRGYGYTF
. | TRBV27 | CASSLLPVWGRETQYF
. | TRBV5-1 | CASSYASKDEQFF
. | TRBV6-1 | CASSSHYEQYF
TRBD1 | TRBV6-1 | CASIPDRAFYGYTF
. | TRBV28 | CASSLSPSPIWPQHF
. | TRBV29-1 | CSAPTPSSSYNEQFF
TRBD2 | TRBV5-1 | CASSYGSGRDEQYF
. | TRBV5-1 | CASSLAGQGGRRDF
. | TRBV10-1 | CASSESGGPGANVLTF
. | TRBV19 | CASMFSSGNTIYF
. | TRBV6-1 | CASSEQKSVTLNQPQHF
. | TRBV29-1 | CSVAPHPPFNYEQYF
. | TRBV7-2 | CASSLWLDYTQYF
. | TRBV30 | CAWSFGPPSGNQPQHF
TRBD2 | TRBV9 | CASSVDSGRFPGTQYF
. | TRBV10-3 | CAIRASRDTGELFF
. | TRBV4-1 | CASSQQETQYF
TRBD1 | TRBV6-1 | CASRTRTGGKNIQYF
. | TRBV11-3 | CASSQASYSYNEQFF
TRBD2 | TRBV5-1 | CASSLVEGRVYEQYF
. | TRBV30 | CAWRGTYEQYF
. | TRBV6-1 | CASSEVRMVEGRGTQETQYF
TRBD2 | TRBV10-3 | CASRQKRELSTDTQYF